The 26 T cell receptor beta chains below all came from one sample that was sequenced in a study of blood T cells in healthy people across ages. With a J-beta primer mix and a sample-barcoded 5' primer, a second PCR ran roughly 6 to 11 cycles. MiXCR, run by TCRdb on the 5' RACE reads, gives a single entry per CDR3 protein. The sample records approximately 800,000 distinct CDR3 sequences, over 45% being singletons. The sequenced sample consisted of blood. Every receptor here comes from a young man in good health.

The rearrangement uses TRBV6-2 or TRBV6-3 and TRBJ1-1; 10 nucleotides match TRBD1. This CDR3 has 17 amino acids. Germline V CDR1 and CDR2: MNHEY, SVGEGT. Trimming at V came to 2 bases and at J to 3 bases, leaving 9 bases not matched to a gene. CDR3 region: CASSYPETGGAYTEAFF. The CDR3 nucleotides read TGTGCCAGCAGTTACCCCGAGACAGGGGGCGCGTACACTGAAGCTTTCTTT.

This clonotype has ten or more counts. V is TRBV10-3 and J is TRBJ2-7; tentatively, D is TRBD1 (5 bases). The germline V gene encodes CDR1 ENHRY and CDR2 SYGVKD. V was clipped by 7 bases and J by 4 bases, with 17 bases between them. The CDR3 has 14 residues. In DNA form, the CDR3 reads TGTGCCATCAAAGACAGCGTCTTGCGGTACGAGCAGTACTTC. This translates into CAIKDSVLRYEQYF.

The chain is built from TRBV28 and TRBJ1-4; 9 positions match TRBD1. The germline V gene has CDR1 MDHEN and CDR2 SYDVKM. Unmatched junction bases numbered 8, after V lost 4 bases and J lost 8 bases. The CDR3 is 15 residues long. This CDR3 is CASSSRTGDREKLFF. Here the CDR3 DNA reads TGTGCCAGCAGTTCTCGGACAGGGGATCGGGAAAAACTGTTTTTT.

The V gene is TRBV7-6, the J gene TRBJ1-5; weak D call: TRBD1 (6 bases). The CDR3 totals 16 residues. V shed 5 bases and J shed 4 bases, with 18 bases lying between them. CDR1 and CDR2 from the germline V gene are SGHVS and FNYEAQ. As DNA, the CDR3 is TGTGCCAGCAGCGCCGGGCCAGGGGAGGGGAATCAGCCCCAGCATTTT. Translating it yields CASSAGPGEGNQPQHF.

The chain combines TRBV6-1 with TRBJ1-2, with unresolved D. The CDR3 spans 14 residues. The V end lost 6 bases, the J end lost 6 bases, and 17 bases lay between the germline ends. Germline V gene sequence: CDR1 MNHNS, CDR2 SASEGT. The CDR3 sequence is CASRETWARDGYTF. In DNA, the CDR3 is TGTGCCAGCAGAGAGACATGGGCCCGAGATGGCTACACCTTC.

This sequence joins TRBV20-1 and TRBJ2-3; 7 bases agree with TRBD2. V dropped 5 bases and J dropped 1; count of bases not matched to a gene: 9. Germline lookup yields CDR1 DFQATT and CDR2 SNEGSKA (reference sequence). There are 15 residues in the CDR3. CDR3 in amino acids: CSAAPASGGTDTQYF. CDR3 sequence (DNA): TGCAGTGCTGCCCCTGCCAGCGGGGGCACAGATACGCAGTATTTT.

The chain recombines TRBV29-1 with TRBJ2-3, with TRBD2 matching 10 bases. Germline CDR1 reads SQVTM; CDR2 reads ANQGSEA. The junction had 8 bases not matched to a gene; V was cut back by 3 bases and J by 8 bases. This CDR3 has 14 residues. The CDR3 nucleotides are TGCAGCGTTGAGTTGAGCGGGAGGGAGTGTACGCAGTATTTT. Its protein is CSVELSGRECTQYF.

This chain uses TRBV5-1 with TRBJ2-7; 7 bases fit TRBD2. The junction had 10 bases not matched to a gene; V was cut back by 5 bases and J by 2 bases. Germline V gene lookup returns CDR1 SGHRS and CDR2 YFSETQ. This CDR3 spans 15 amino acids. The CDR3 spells CASRSILGGTYEQYF. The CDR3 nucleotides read TGCGCCAGCAGGTCGATTCTGGGGGGGACCTACGAGCAGTACTTC.

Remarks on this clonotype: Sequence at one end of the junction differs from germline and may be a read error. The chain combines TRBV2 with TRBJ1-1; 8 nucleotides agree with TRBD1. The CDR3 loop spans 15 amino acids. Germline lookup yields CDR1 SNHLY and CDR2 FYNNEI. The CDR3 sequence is CASSESGTGNTEAFF. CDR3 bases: TGTGCCAGTAGTGAATCGGGGACAGGGAACACTGAAGCTTTCTTT.

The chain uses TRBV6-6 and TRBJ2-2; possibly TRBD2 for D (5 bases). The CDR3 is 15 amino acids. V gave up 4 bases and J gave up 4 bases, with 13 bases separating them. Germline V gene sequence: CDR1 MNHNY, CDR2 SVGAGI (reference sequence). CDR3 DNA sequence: TGTGCCAGCAGTTCCCTAGCTCCCAGCACCGGGGAGCTGTTTTTT. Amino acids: CASSSLAPSTGELFF.

The DNA of the CDR3 is TGCAGTGCTAGAGGCCTCGGACAGCAGCCCCAGCATTTT. Translation gives CSARGLGQQPQHF. The rearrangement links TRBV20-1 to TRBJ1-5, with TRBD1 as a possible D gene (6 bases). Germline V gives CDR1 DFQATT, CDR2 SNEGSKA (reference sequence). V was clipped by 1 base and J by 7 bases, with 11 bases between them. The CDR3 extends over 13 amino acids.

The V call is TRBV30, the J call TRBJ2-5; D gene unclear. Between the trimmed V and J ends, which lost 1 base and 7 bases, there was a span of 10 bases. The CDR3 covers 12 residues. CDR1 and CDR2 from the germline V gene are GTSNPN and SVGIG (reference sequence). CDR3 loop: CAWSGIGVTQYF. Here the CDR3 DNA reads TGTGCCTGGAGTGGGATAGGAGTGACCCAGTACTTC.

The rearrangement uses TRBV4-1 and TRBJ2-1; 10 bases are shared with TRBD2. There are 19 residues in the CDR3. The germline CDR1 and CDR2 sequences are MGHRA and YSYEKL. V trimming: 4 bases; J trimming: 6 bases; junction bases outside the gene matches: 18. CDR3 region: CASSPLAGGPSGRFNEQFF. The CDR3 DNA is TGCGCCAGCAGCCCCTTAGCGGGAGGCCCCTCGGGTCGGTTCAATGAGCAGTTCTTC.

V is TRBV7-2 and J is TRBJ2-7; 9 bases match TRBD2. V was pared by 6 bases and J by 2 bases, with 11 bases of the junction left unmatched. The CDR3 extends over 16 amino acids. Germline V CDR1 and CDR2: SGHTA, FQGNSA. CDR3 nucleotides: TGTGCCAGCAGTTTGACTAGCGGAGAGTCCGCCTACGAGCAGTACTTC. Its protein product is CASSLTSGESAYEQYF.

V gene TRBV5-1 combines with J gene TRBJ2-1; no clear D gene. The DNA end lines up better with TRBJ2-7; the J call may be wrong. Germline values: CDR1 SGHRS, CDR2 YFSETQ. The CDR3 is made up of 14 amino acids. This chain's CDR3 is CASSLTTGYNEQYF. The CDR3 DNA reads TGCGCCAGCAGCTTAACCACCGGGTACAATGAGCAGTACTTC.

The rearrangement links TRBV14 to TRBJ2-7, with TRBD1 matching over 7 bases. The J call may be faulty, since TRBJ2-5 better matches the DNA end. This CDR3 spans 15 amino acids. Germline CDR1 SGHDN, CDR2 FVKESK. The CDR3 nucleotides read TGTGCCAGCAGTCCAAACAGGGGCCCCCGAGAGACCCAGTACTTC. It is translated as CASSPNRGPRETQYF.

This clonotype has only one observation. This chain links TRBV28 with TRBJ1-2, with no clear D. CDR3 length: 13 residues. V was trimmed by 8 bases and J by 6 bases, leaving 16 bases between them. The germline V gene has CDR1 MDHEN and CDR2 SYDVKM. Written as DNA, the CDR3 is TGTGCCAGCCTAACCTCGCCTAGGGATGGCTACACCTTC. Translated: CASLTSPRDGYTF.

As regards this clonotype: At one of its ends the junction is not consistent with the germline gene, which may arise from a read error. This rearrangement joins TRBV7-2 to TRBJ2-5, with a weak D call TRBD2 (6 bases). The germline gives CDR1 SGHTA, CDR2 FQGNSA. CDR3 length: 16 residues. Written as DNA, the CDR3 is TGTGCCGGCAGCTTAGTATCACGGGAGACGCGGGAGACCCAGTACTTC. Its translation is CAGSLVSRETRETQYF. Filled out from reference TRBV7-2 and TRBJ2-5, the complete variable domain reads GAGVSQSPSNKVTEKGKDVELRCDPISGHTALYWYRQSLGQGLEFLIYFQGNSAPDKSGLPSDRFSAERTGGSVSTLTIQRTQQEDSAVYLCAGSLVSRETRETQYFGPGTRLLVL.

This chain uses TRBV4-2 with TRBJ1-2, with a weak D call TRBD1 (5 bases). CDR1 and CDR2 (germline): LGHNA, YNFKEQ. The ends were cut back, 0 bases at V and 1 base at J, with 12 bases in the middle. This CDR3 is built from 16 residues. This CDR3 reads CASSQELRQFNYGYTF. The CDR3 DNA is TGTGCCAGCAGCCAAGAACTTCGACAGTTTAACTATGGCTACACCTTC.

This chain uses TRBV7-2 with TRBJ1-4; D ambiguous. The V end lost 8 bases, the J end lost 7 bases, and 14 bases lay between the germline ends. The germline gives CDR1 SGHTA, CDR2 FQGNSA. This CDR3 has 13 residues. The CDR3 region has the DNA TGTGCCAGCTCGGCGAGATGGGGTGAAAAACTGTTTTTT. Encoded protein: CASSARWGEKLFF.

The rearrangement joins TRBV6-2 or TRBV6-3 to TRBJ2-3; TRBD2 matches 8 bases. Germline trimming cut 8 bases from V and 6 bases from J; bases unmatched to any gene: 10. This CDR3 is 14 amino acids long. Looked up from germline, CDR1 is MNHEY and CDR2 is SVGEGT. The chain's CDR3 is CASGGTSLWDTQYF. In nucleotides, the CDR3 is TGTGCCAGCGGAGGGACTAGTTTGTGGGATACGCAGTATTTT.

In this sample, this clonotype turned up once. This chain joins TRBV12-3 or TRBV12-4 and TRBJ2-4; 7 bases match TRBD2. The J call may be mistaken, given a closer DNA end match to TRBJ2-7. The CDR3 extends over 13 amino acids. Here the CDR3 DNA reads TGTGCCAGCAGGGGGGGGATAGCCTACGAGCAGTACTTC. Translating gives CASRGGIAYEQYF.

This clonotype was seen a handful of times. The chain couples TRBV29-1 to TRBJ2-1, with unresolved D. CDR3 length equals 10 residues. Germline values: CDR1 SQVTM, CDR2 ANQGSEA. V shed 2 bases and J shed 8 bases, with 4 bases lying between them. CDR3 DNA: TGCAGCGTTGAATTCTATGAGCAGTTCTTC. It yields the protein CSVEFYEQFF.

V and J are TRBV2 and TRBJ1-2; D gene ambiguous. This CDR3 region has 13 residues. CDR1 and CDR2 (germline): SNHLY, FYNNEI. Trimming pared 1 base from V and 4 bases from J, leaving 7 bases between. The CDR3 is CASSEGEVYGYTF. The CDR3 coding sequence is TGTGCCAGCAGTGAAGGAGAGGTCTATGGCTACACCTTC.

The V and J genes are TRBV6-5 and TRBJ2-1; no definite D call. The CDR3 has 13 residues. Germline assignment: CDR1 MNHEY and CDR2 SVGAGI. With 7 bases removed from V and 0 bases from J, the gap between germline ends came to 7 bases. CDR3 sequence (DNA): TGTGCCAGCAAAATAAGCTCCTACAATGAGCAGTTCTTC. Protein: CASKISSYNEQFF.

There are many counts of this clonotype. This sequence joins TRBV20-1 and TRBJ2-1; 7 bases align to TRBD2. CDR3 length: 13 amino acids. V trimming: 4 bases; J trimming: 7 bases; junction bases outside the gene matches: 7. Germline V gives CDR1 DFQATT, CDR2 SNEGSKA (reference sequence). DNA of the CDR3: TGCAGTGCTACGGGGGTGGGGGGGAATGAGCAGTTCTTC. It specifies CSATGVGGNEQFF.